The 6 T cell receptor beta chains below all came from one sample that was sequenced in a study of blood T cell repertoires in COVID-19. The protocol was immunoSEQ multiplex PCR, while the TCRdb copy is restricted to in-frame clones and leaves out a portion. Of 150,000 to 180,000 clones listed, roughly 80% are singletons. Sequencing was carried out using peripheral blood. These receptors all come from an elderly man with acute or convalescent COVID-19.

The chain uses TRBV13 and TRBJ1-3; possibly TRBD1 for D (5 bases). V lost 3 bases and J 0 bases, leaving 18 bases between the germline ends. The CDR3 has 18 residues. Germline V gives CDR1 PRHDT, CDR2 FYEKMQ (reference sequence). The CDR3, as DNA: TGTGCCAGCAGCTTCGGAGTTTCAGGGTTTCGCTCTGGAAACACCATATATTTT. Residues: CASSFGVSGFRSGNTIYF. Full variable domain (rest looked up from reference TRBV13 and TRBJ1-3): AAGVIQSPRHLIKEKRETATLKCYPIPRHDTVYWYQQGPGQDPQFLISFYEKMQSDKGSIPDRFSAQQFSDYHSELNMSSLELGDSALYFCASSFGVSGFRSGNTIYFGEGSWLTVV.

The chain carries TRBV6-1 and TRBJ1-3; 7 nucleotides line up with TRBD1. The CDR3 runs to 16 residues. V lost 3 bases and J lost 3; bases outside the gene matches: 8. CDR1 is MNHNS, CDR2 SASEGT, per germline. The DNA of the CDR3 is TGTGCCAGCAGTGAGCTAGACAGGGTCGATGGAAACACCATATATTTT. Encoded protein: CASSELDRVDGNTIYF.

The V and J genes are TRBV12-5 and TRBJ2-7, with TRBD2 matching over 9 bases. The V gene end was trimmed by 7 bases and the J gene end by 2 bases; junction bases not matched to a gene: 12. The CDR3 is 16 residues long. The germline CDR1 and CDR2 sequences are LGHNT and FRNRAP. CDR3 bases: TGTGCTAGTGACGTTCAGGCTAGCGGGGAGACCTACGAGCAGTACGTC. Translated: CASDVQASGETYEQYV.

In DNA form, the CDR3 reads TGCGCCAGCAGCTCCCGACCGGGAGCGGGTGATACTGAAGCTTTCTTT. It specifies CASSSRPGAGDTEAFF. This sequence joins TRBV5-1 and TRBJ1-1, with D unclear. From germline, CDR1 is SGHRS and CDR2 YFSETQ. This CDR3 spans 16 amino acids. V lost 3 bases and J 5 bases, leaving 20 bases between the germline ends.

The V gene is TRBV7-9, the J gene TRBJ2-7; D may be TRBD1 (5 bases). The CDR3 is 14 amino acids. The V gene's germline CDR1 is SEHNR and CDR2 FQNEAQ (reference sequence). V shed 1 base and J shed 6 bases, with 13 bases lying between them. The CDR3 DNA is TGTGCCAGCAGCTTAGGGCAGGGATTGGGCGAGCAGTACTTC. Translating gives CASSLGQGLGEQYF.

The chain links TRBV2 to TRBJ2-7; tentative D call: TRBD2 (5 bases). This CDR3 comprises 12 residues. In germline, CDR1 is SNHLY, CDR2 FYNNEI. The V end was cut by 7 bases, the J end by 3 bases, with 10 bases between. This CDR3 reads CASNVGVYEQYV. The CDR3 DNA sequence: TGTGCCAGCAACGTCGGGGTCTACGAGCAGTACGTC.